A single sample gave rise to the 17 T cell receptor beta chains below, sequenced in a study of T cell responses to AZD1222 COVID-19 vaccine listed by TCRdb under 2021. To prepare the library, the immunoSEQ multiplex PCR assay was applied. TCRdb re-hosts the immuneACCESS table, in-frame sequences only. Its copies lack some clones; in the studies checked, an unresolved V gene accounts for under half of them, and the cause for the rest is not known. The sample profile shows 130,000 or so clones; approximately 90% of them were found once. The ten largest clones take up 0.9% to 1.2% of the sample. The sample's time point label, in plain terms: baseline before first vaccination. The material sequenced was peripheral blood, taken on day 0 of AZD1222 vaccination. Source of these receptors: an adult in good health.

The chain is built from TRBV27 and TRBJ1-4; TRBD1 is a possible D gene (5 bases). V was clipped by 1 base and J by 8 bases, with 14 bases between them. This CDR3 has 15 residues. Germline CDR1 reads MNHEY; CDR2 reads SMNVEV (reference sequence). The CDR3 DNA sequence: TGTGCCAGCAGTTTATATGGCAGGGAGGGGGAAAAACTGTTTTTT. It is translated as CASSLYGREGEKLFF.

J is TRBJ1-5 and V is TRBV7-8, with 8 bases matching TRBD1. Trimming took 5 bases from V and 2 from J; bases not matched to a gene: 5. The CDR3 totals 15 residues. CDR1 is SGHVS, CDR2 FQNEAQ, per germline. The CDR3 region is CASSGDRLGNQPQHF. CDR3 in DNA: TGTGCCAGCAGCGGGGACAGGTTGGGCAATCAGCCCCAGCATTTT.

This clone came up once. The CDR3 loop is CASTQTGNTEAFF. The CDR3 DNA reads as TGTGCCAGCACCCAGACGGGGAACACTGAAGCTTTCTTT. The rearrangement joins TRBV2 to TRBJ1-1; D unresolved. V was trimmed by 7 bases and J by 1 base, leaving 10 bases between them. Germline CDR1 and CDR2: SNHLY and FYNNEI. This CDR3 contains 13 residues.

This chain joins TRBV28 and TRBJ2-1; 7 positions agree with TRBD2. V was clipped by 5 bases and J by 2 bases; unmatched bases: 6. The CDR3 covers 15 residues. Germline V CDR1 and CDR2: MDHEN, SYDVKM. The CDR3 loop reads CASSRAGTTYNEQFF. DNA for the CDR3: TGTGCCAGCAGTAGAGCGGGAACCACCTACAATGAGCAGTTCTTC.

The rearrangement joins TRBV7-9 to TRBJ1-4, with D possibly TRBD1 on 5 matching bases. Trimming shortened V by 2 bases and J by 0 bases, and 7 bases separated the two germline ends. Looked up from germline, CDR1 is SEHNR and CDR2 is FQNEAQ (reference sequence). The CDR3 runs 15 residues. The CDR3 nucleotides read TGTGCCAGCAGCTTACAGGGTGCAACTAATGAAAAACTGTTTTTT. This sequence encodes CASSLQGATNEKLFF.

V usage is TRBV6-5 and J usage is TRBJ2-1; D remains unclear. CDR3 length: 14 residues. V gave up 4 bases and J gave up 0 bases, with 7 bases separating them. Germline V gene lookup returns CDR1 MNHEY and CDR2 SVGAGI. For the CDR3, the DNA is TGTGCCAGCAGTTTGTTGCGCTCCTACAATGAGCAGTTCTTC. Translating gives CASSLLRSYNEQFF.

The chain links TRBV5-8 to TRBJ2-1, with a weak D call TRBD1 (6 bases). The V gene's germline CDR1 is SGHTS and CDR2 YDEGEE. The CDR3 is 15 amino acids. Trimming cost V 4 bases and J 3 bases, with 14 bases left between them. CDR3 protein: CASSRKQGHYNEQFF. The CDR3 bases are TGTGCCAGCAGCAGGAAACAGGGTCACTACAATGAGCAGTTCTTC.

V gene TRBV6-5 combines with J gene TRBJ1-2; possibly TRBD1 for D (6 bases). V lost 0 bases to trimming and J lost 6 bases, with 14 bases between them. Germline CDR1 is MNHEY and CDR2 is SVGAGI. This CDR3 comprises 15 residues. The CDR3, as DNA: TGTGCCAGCAGTTACTCGTATGGGACAATCCATGGCTACACCTTC. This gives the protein CASSYSYGTIHGYTF.

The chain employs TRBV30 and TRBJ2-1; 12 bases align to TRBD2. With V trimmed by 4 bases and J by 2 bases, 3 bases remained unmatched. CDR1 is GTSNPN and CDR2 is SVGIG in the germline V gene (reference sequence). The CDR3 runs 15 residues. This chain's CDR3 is CAWTGLAGPYNEQFF. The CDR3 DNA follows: TGTGCCTGGACCGGACTAGCGGGGCCCTACAATGAGCAGTTCTTC. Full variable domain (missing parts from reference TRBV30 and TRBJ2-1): SQTIHQWPATLVQPVGSPLSLECTVEGTSNPNLYWYRQAAGRGLQLLFYSVGIGQISSEVPQNLSASRPQDRQFILSSKKLLLSDSGFYLCAWTGLAGPYNEQFFGPGTRLTVL.

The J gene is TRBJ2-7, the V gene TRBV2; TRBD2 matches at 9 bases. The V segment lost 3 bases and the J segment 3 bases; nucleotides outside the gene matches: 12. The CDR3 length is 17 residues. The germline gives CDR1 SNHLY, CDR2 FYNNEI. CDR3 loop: CASSDISGRTLGYEQYF. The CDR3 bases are TGTGCCAGCAGTGATATAAGCGGGAGGACCCTCGGCTACGAGCAGTACTTC.

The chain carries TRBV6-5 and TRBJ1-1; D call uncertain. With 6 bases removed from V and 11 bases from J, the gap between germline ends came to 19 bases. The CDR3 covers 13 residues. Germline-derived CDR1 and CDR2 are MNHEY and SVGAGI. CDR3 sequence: CASRPTLPGVAFF. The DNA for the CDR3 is TGTGCCAGCAGACCGACCTTACCTGGGGTTGCTTTCTTT.

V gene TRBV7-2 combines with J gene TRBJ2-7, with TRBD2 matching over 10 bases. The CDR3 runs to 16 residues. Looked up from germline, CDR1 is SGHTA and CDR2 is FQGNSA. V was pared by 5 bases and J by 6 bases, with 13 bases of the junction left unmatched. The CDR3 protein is CASSLNGLAVAGEQYF. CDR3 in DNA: TGTGCCAGCAGCCTCAACGGACTAGCGGTCGCGGGCGAGCAGTACTTC. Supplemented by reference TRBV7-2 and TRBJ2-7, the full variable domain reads GAGVSQSPSNKVTEKGKDVELRCDPISGHTALYWYRQSLGQGLEFLIYFQGNSAPDKSGLPSDRFSAERTGGSVSTLTIQRTQQEDSAVYLCASSLNGLAVAGEQYFGPGTRLTVT.

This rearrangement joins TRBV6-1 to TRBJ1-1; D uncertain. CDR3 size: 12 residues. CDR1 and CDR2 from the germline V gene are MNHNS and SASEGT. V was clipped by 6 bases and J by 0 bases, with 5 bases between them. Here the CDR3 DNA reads TGTGCCAGCAGAGACCTGAACACTGAAGCTTTCTTT. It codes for CASRDLNTEAFF.

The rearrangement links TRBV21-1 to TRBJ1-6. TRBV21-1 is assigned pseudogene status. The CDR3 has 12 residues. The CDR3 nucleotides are TGTGCCAGCAGCAAAGCTGAATCACCCCTCCACTTT. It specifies CASSKAESPLHF.

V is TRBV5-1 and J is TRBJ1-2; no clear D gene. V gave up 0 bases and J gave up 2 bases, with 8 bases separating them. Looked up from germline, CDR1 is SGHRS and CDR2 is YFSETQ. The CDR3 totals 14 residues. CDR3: CASSLEQRNYGYTF. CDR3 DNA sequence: TGCGCCAGCAGCTTGGAACAGAGAAACTATGGCTACACCTTC.

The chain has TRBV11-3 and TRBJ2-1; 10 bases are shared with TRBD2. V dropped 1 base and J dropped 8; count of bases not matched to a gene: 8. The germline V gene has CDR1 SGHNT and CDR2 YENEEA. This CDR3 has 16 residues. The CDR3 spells CASSLGRLAGAHEQFF. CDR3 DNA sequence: TGTGCCAGCAGCTTAGGACGGCTAGCGGGGGCCCATGAGCAGTTCTTC.

In DNA, the CDR3 is TGTGCCAGCACCCACGGAGATGGGCAGCCCCAGCATTTT. It encodes CASTHGDGQPQHF. The rearrangement uses TRBV28 and TRBJ1-5; D is ambiguous. The germline V gene has CDR1 MDHEN and CDR2 SYDVKM. Between the trimmed V and J ends, which lost 7 bases and 7 bases, there was a span of 14 bases. There are 13 residues in the CDR3.